Below are 3 T cell receptor beta chains sequenced from a single sample in a study of T cell responses to AZD1222 COVID-19 vaccine. Using immunoSEQ multiplex PCR, the repertoire was profiled, and TCRdb retains in-frame clones only, with some absent. The sample has 150,000 or so clones; 80% to 95% are singletons. Sequencing was performed on peripheral blood, taken on day 0 of AZD1222 vaccination. The receptor set was obtained from an adult in good health.

This chain connects TRBV9 to TRBJ2-7; 12 positions match TRBD2. This CDR3 is built from 14 residues. V lost 4 bases, J lost 2 bases, and 1 base stayed unmatched. CDR1 and CDR2 from the germline V gene are SGDLS and YYNGEE. CDR3: CASSPSGRAYEQYF. CDR3 sequence (DNA): TGTGCCAGCAGCCCTAGCGGGAGGGCCTACGAGCAGTACTTC.

This clone has a single count. This sequence joins TRBV10-1 and TRBJ1-2; D gene unclear. This CDR3 region has 13 residues. Trimming pared 3 bases from V and 0 bases from J, leaving 5 bases between. CDR1 and CDR2 from the germline V gene are WNHNN and SYGVQD (reference sequence). CDR3 amino acids: CASSDAANYGYTF. The DNA for the CDR3 is TGCGCCAGCAGTGATGCGGCTAACTATGGCTACACCTTC.

The rearrangement links TRBV4-3 to TRBJ1-1, with D unresolved. V was clipped by 3 bases and J by 0 bases, with 11 bases between them. This CDR3 is 15 amino acids long. Germline loops: CDR1 LGHNA, CDR2 YSLEER. The chain's CDR3 is CASSQGRQVNTEAFF. The CDR3, as DNA: TGCGCCAGCAGCCAGGGTAGGCAGGTGAACACTGAAGCTTTCTTT.